This T cell receptor beta chain was observed in a study of cytomegalovirus exposure and HLA in healthy donors. Overall study: In terms of ancestry, the Caucasian-associated cluster contained 75% to 90% of the approximately 420 genotyped donors. Findings of the study overall: Immune exposure data for these donors was limited to CMV serostatus. About 87% or about 30% of the time was how often most TCR beta V segments were productive, according to an earlier analysis.

This clone was recorded a few times. Its target is unknown. In germline, CDR1 is MNHEY, CDR2 SVGAGI. The ends were cut back, 2 bases at V and 11 bases at J, with 16 bases in the middle. The CDR3 sequence is 14 residues long. The PCR ran on 60 Vbeta and 13 Jbeta primers. TCRdb keeps only in-frame clones here, not all; method: immunoSEQ multiplex PCR. Here the sample spans under 150,000 clones, about four fifths being singletons. The clonotype comes from a woman aged 35 to 49 in good health and CMV-seropositive. The rearrangement uses TRBV6-5 and TRBJ2-1, with D possibly being TRBD2 (6 bases). The sequenced sample was PBMCs. The CDR3: CASSYNIDSGQQFF. For the CDR3, the DNA is TGTGCCAGCAGTTACAATATCGACAGCGGGCAGCAGTTCTTC.